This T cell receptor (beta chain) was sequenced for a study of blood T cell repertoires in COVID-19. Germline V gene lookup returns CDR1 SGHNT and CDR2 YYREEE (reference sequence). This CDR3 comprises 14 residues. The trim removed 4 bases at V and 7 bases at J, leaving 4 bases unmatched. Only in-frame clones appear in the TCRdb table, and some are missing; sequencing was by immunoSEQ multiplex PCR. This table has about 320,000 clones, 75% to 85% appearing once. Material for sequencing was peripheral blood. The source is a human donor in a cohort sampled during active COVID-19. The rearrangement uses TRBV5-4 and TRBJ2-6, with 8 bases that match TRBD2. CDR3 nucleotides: TGTGCCAGCAGCCGGGAGGGGACAGCCAACGTCCTGACTTTC. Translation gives CASSREGTANVLTF.